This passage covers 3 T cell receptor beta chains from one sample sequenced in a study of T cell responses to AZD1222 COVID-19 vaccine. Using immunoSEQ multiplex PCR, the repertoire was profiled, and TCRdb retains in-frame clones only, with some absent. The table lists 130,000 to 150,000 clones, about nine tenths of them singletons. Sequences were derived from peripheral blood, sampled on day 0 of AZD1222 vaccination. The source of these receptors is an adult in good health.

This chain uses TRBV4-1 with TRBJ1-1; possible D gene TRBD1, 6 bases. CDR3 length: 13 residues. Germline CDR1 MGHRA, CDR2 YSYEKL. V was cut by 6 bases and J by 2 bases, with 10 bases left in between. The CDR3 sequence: CASSRTANTEAFF. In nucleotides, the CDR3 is TGCGCCAGCAGTCGGACAGCAAACACTGAAGCTTTCTTT.

The CDR3 here is CASSTEGAGEQYF. The CDR3 DNA sequence: TGCGCCAGCAGCACCGAGGGGGCCGGCGAGCAGTACTTC. The chain has TRBV5-1 and TRBJ2-7; 7 bases map to TRBD1. The germline CDR1 and CDR2 sequences are SGHRS and YFSETQ. With V trimmed by 4 bases and J by 6 bases, 7 bases remained unmatched. CDR3 size: 13 residues.

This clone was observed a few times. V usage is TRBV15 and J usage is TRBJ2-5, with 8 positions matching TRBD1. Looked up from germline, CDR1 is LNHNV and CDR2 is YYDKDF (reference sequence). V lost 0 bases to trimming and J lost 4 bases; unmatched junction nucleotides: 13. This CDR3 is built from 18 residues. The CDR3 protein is CATSRDQTGGWFGETQYF. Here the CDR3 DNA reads TGTGCCACCAGCAGAGATCAAACAGGGGGTTGGTTCGGAGAGACCCAGTACTTC.